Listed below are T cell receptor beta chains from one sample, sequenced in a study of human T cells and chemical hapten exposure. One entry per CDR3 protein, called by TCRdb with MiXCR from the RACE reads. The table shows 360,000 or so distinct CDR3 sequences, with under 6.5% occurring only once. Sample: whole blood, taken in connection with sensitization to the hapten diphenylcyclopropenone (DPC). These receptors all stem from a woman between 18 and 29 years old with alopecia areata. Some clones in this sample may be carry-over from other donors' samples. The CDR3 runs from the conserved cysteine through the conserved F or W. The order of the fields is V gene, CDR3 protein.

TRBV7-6,CASSLSGGGGNQPQHF
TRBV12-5,CASGLVRTGTDTQYF
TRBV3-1,CASSTGRNSPLHF
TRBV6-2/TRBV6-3,CASSYSRGTIAKNIQYF
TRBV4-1,CASSQSDSKITYNEQFF
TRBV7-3,CASSSVLAGEYEQYF
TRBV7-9,CASSPEEERSAFF
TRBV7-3,CASGGGNSHTDTQYF
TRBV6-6,CASSYPRQANTGELFF
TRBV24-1,CATSAGTQETQYF
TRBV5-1,CASSSSGYQETQYF